This passage covers 4 T cell receptor beta chains from one sample sequenced in a study of graft-versus-host responses after intestinal transplantation. Libraries were prepared by immunoSEQ multiplex PCR; TCRdb keeps only in-frame clonotypes and omits some of them. The sample lists 90,000 to 100,000 clones; roughly 83% were seen once. The sample here was PBMCs, taken 255 days after intestinal transplant. These TCRs come from a human patient who received an intestinal transplant, so some T cells may come from the graft donor.

This clone was seen more than once but under ten times. The chain carries TRBV6-5 and TRBJ2-7; D is unresolved. CDR3 length: 14 residues. Germline V lookup: CDR1 MNHEY, CDR2 SVGAGI. V was clipped by 5 bases and J by 2 bases, with 13 bases between them. The CDR3 spells CASSIYDGTYEQYF. CDR3 nucleotides: TGTGCCAGCAGTATCTACGACGGAACCTACGAGCAGTACTTC.

The chain combines TRBV7-5 with TRBJ2-5; the table's D call, TRBD2, was not checked against the DNA. TRBV7-5 constitutes a pseudogene. The CDR3 is 15 residues long. The DNA for the CDR3 is TGTGCCAGAAGCTTAATGTTGGGCGGGGCGGAGACCCAGTACTTC. Translation: CARSLMLGGAETQYF.

V is TRBV29-1 and J is TRBJ2-1, with D unresolved. Looked up from germline, CDR1 is SQVTM and CDR2 is ANQGSEA. Trimming stripped 7 bases from V and 0 bases from J, with 10 bases between. The CDR3 is 13 amino acids. The CDR3 DNA follows: TGCAGCGCCCGCGAAAGCTCCTACAATGAGCAGTTCTTC. It encodes CSARESSYNEQFF.

The J gene is TRBJ2-3, the V gene TRBV5-6, with D uncertain. Looked up from germline, CDR1 is SGHDT and CDR2 is YYEEEE. The V and J ends lost 1 base and 4 bases respectively, with 10 bases between them. This CDR3 has 14 residues. Written as DNA, the CDR3 is TGTGCCAGCAGCTTGCGTGCGTCACCAGATACGCAGTATTTT. This codes for CASSLRASPDTQYF.